The 4 T cell receptor beta chains reported below all come from one sample, sequenced in a study of T cell repertoires in cytomegalovirus infection. Using its own MiXCR run on the reads, TCRdb lists one record per CDR3 protein. The sample lists over 100,000 distinct CDR3 sequences; about 15% were seen once. Sequencing was carried out using PBMCs. The receptors were gathered from a human donor in good health (CMV status not recorded). Some clones in this sample may be carry-over from other donors' samples.

This clonotype has only a few counts. The J gene is TRBJ1-6, the V gene TRBV12-3 or TRBV12-4; D call uncertain. V lost 6 bases, J lost 9 bases, and 9 bases lay in between. The CDR3 has 12 residues. In nucleotides, the CDR3 is TGTGCCAGCAGCACCGGGCTTTCACCCCTCCACTTT. Residues: CASSTGLSPLHF.

On this clonotype: It may be a read error: a sequence one base away is much more abundant. The V and J genes are TRBV7-2 and TRBJ2-3; weak D call: TRBD1 (6 bases). CDR3 length: 12 residues. CDR1 and CDR2 from the germline V gene are SGHTA and FQGNSA. This chain's CDR3 is CASSFWTDTKYF. Written as DNA, the CDR3 is TGTGCCAGCAGCTTTTGGACAGATACGAAGTATTTT.

This clonotype was seen only once. Germline and junction disagree at one end, which may indicate a read error. The genes are TRBV7-3 and TRBJ1-1; D call uncertain. Germline CDR1 reads SGHTA; CDR2 reads FQGTGA. The CDR3 has 12 residues. The CDR3 bases are TGTGCCAGCAGCTTTATCCGAAGTTTTGTAATCTTT. Residues: CASSFIRSFVIF.

This clonotype occurred many times. The V call is TRBV7-8, the J call TRBJ2-3; tentative D call: TRBD2 (7 bases). The germline V and J ends were trimmed by 4 bases and 4 bases, with 18 bases remaining between them. This CDR3 has 16 residues. Germline CDR1 and CDR2: SGHVS and FQNEAQ. The CDR3 reads CASSSWSGGQADTQYF. CDR3 sequence (DNA): TGTGCCAGCAGCTCATGGTCCGGGGGGCAGGCAGATACGCAGTATTTT. Variable domain in full (rest from reference TRBV7-8 and TRBJ2-3): GAGVSQSPRYKVAKRGQDVALRCDPISGHVSLFWYQQALGQGPEFLTYFQNEAQLDKSGLPSDRFFAERPEGSVSTLKIQRTQQEDSAVYLCASSSWSGGQADTQYFGPGTRLTVL.